This is a list of T cell receptor beta chains from one sample in a study of cytomegalovirus exposure and HLA in healthy donors. Assay: immunoSEQ multiplex PCR; the TCRdb copy retains only in-frame clones and omits some. The sample has 110,000 or so clones, 10% to 15% seen once. The sequencing input was PBMCs. The source is a man between 40 and 49 years old in good health and CMV-seropositive. The CDR3 runs from the conserved cysteine through the conserved F or W. A D gene is named only where the DNA matches it firmly. Clone size, where shown, is once, few, many, or a class for clones that have expanded.

clone size	J gene	CDR3 length	D gene	V gene	CDR3 DNA	CDR3 protein
-	TRBJ2-1	15	TRBD2	TRBV28	TGTGCCAGCAGTTATACTAGCGGGAGGGTTAATGAGCAGTTCTTC	CASSYTSGRVNEQFF
few	TRBJ2-1	15	-	TRBV2	TGTGCCAGCAGTGAAGACCGGACAGCTACAAATGAGCAGTTCTTC	CASSEDRTATNEQFF
few	TRBJ2-1	15	TRBD2	TRBV5-1	TGCGCCAGCAGCCCCAGACTAGCGGGAAACAATGAGCAGTTCTTC	CASSPRLAGNNEQFF
few	TRBJ2-2	16	TRBD2	TRBV4-3	TGCGCCAGCAGCCAAGGCGCAGCGGGAGCCACCGGGGAGCTGTTTTTT	CASSQGAAGATGELFF
-	TRBJ1-2	15	-	TRBV6-5	TGTGCCAGCAGTTTGACCCAAACAGGGAACTATGGCTACACCTTC	CASSLTQTGNYGYTF
few	TRBJ2-7	15	-	TRBV10-1	TGCGCCAGCAGTCCAGCGGGTCTACCCGGGGGCGAGCAGTACTTC	CASSPAGLPGGEQYF
few	TRBJ1-1	12	-	TRBV11-2	TGTGCCAGCAGCTTAGGGAGCGCTGAAGCTTTCTTT	CASSLGSAEAFF
-	TRBJ2-2	14	-	TRBV7-7	TGTGCTAGCAGCCCCCAAGCGGGCCCCGGGGAGCTGTTTTTT	CASSPQAGPGELFF
few	TRBJ2-1	14	TRBD2	TRBV25-1	TGTGCCAGCAGTGCCAGCGGGAGCTTCTATGAGCAGTTCTTC	CASSASGSFYEQFF
few	TRBJ2-2	13	-	TRBV11-2	TGTGCCAGCAGGCTAAGTTACACCGGGGAGCTGTTTTTT	CASRLSYTGELFF
few	TRBJ2-2	15	TRBD1	TRBV7-2	TGTGCCAGCAGCTTCTGGACAGGGTTCCCCGGGGAGCTGTTTTTT	CASSFWTGFPGELFF
-	TRBJ2-7	13	-	TRBV7-2	TGTGCCAGCAGCTTAGGGCGACGGGACGAGCAGTACTTC	CASSLGRRDEQYF
few	TRBJ2-1	14	-	TRBV29-1	TGCAGCGTTGAGGGTCGGAGGACCTACAATGAGCAGTTCTTC	CSVEGRRTYNEQFF
-	TRBJ1-5	16	-	TRBV4-1	TGCGCCAGCAGCCAAGATGGGGGCAGGAGCAATCAGCCCCAGCATTTT	CASSQDGGRSNQPQHF
-	TRBJ1-4	16	TRBD1	TRBV11-2	TGTGCCAGCAGCTTACAAAGACAGGGTATAGGTGAAAAACTGTTTTTT	CASSLQRQGIGEKLFF
few	TRBJ2-1	14	TRBD1	TRBV12-5	TGTGCTAGTGGTCCGACAGGGGTGGTCTATGAGCAGTTCTTC	CASGPTGVVYEQFF
few	TRBJ2-5	13	-	TRBV5-1	TGCGCCAGCAGAGAAACAGCACAAGAGACCCAGTACTTC	CASRETAQETQYF
few	TRBJ1-6	13	TRBD1	TRBV30	TGTGCCTGGACGGGACAGTCAAATTCACCCCTCCACTTT	CAWTGQSNSPLHF
-	TRBJ2-5	12	-	TRBV10-3	TGTGCCATCAGTATCAGGGATGAGACCCAGTACTTC	CAISIRDETQYF
few	TRBJ1-2	18	TRBD1	TRBV7-2	TGTGCCAGCAGCTTAGAGTCGGGACCCACGGGACAGGGCTATGGCTACACCTTC	CASSLESGPTGQGYGYTF